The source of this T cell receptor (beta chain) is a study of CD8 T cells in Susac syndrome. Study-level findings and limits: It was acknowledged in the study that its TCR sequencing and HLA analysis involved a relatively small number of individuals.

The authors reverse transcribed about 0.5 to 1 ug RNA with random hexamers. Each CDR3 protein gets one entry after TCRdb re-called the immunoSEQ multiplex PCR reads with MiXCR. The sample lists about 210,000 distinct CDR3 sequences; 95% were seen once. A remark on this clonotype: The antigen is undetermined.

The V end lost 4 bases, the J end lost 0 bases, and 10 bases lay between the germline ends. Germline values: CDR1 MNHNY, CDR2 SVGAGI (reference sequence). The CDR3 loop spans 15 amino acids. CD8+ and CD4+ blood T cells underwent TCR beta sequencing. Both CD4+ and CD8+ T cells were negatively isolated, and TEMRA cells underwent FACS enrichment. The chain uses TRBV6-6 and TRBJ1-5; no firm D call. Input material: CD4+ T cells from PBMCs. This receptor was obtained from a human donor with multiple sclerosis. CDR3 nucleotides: TGTGCCAGCAGTTCCCTAATGGGTAGCAATCAGCCCCAGCATTTT. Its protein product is CASSSLMGSNQPQHF.